Shown below are 2 T cell receptor beta chains from a single sample sequenced in a study of blood T cell repertoires in COVID-19. Measured with immunoSEQ multiplex PCR; TCRdb has only the in-frame clones, and not every one. This repertoire shows tens of thousands of clones, approximately 84% found once; its top ten account for over 2%. Sequenced: peripheral blood. The receptor source for this set is a man over 45 with acute or convalescent COVID-19.

This clone was observed once. The CDR3 DNA sequence: TGTGCCAGCTCACCATCGGGCGGGGATCTAGTTAACTATGGCTACACCTTC. As protein: CASSPSGGDLVNYGYTF. The chain links TRBV18 to TRBJ1-2, with D unresolved. V lost 2 bases and J 1 base, leaving 17 bases between the germline ends. Germline CDR1 and CDR2: KGHSH and LQKENI. CDR3 size: 17 residues.

The gene calls are TRBV29-1 and TRBJ2-1; 10 positions agree with TRBD1. Trimming cost V 6 bases and J 2 bases; bases outside gene matches: 1. This CDR3 has 13 residues. Per the germline V gene, CDR1 is SQVTM and CDR2 is ANQGSEA. The CDR3 here is CSVGTGAYNEQFF. The CDR3 nucleotides are TGCAGCGTGGGGACAGGGGCCTACAATGAGCAGTTCTTC.